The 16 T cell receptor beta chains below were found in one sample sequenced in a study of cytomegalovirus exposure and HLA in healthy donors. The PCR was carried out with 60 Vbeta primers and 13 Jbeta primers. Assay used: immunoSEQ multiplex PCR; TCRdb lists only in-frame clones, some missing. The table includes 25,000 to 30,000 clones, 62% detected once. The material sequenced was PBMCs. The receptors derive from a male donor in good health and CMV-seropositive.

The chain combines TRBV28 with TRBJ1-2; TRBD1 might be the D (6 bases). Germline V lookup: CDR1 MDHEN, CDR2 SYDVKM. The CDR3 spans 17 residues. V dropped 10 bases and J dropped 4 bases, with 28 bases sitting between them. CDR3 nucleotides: TGTGCCACCCAGTCGGTCGGGGACACCTCCCCGAGCTATGGCTACACCTTC. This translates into CATQSVGDTSPSYGYTF.

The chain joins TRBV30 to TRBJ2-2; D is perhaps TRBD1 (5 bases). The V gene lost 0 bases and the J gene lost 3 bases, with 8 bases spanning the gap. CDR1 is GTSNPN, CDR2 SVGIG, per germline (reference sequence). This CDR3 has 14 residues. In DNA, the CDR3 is TGTGCCTGGAGTGTAAGGACATACACCGGGGAGCTGTTTTTT. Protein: CAWSVRTYTGELFF.

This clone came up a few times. For the CDR3, the DNA is TGTGCCTGGAATAACAGATACTCTGGAAACACCATATATTTT. Translated: CAWNNRYSGNTIYF. The chain employs TRBV30 and TRBJ1-3, with unresolved D. The length of the CDR3 is 14 residues. Germline loops: CDR1 GTSNPN, CDR2 SVGIG (reference sequence). V dropped 4 bases and J dropped 0 bases, with 10 bases sitting between them. Full variable domain (remainder filled in from reference TRBV30 and TRBJ1-3): SQTIHQWPATLVQPVGSPLSLECTVEGTSNPNLYWYRQAAGRGLQLLFYSVGIGQISSEVPQNLSASRPQDRQFILSSKKLLLSDSGFYLCAWNNRYSGNTIYFGEGSWLTVV.

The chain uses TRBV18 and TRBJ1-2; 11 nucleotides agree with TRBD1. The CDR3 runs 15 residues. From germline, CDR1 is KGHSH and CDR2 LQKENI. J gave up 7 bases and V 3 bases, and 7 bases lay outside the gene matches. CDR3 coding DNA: TGTGCCAGCTCACCGGGGACAGGGGGGATCGGTGGCTACACCTTC. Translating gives CASSPGTGGIGGYTF.

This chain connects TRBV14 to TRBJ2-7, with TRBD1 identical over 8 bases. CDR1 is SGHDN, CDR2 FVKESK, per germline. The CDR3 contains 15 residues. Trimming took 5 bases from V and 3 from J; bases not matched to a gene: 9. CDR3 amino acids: CASSERATGGYEQYF. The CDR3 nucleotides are TGTGCCAGCAGCGAAAGGGCTACAGGGGGCTACGAGCAGTACTTC.

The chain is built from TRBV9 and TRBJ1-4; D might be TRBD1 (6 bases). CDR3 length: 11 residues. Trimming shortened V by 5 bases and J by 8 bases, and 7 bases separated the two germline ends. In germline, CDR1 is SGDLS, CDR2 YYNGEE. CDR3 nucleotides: TGTGCCAGCAGTGACAGGGAAAAACTGTTTTTT. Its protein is CASSDREKLFF.

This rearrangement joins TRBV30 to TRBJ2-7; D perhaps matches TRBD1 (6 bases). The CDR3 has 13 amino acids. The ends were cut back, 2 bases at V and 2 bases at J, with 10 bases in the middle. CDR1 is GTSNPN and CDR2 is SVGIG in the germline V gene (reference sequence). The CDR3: CAWSRDITYEQYF. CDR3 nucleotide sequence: TGTGCCTGGAGTCGGGACATTACCTACGAGCAGTACTTC.

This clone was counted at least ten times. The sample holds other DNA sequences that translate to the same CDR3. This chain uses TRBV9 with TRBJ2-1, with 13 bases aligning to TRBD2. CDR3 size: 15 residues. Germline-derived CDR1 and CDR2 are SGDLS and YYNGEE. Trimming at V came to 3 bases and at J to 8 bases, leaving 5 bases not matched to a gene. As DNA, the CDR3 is TGTGCCAGCAGCGATGGGACTAGCGGGATCGATGAGCAGTTCTTC. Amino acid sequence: CASSDGTSGIDEQFF.

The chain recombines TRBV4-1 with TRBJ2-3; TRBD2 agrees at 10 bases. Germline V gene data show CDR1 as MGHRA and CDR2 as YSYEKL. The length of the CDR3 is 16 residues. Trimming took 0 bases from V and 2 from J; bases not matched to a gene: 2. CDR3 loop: CASSQEGLADTDTQYF. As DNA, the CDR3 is TGCGCCAGCAGCCAAGAAGGACTAGCGGACACAGATACGCAGTATTTT.

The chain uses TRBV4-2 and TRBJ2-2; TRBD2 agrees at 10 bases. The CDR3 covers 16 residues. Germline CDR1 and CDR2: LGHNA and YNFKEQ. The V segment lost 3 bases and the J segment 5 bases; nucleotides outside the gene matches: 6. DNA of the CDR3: TGTGCCAGCAGCCACCTAGCGGGAGTAGGAACCGGGGAGCTGTTTTTT. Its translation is CASSHLAGVGTGELFF.

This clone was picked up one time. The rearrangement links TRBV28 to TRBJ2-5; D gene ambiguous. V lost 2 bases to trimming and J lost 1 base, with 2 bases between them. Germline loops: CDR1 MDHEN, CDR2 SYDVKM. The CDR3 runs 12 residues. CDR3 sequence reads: CASSLRQETQYF. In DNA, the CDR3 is TGTGCCAGCAGTTTACGCCAAGAGACCCAGTACTTC.

CDR3 sequence: CASSQLSEKLFF. The CDR3 DNA sequence: TGTGCCAGCAGCCAACTTTCCGAAAAACTGTTTTTT. This chain connects TRBV28 to TRBJ1-4; no clear D. CDR1 and CDR2 (germline): MDHEN, SYDVKM. This CDR3 has 12 amino acids. V lost 6 bases, J lost 8 bases, and 10 bases lay in between.

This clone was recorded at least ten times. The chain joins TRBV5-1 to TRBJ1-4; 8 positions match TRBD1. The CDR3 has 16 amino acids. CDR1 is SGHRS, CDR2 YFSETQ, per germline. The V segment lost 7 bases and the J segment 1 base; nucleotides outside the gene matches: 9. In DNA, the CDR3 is TGCGCCAGCGGAAGGCAGGGGGCTATAACTAATGAAAAACTGTTTTTT. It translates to CASGRQGAITNEKLFF. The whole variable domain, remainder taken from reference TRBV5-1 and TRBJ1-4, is KAGVTQTPRYLIKTRGQQVTLSCSPISGHRSVSWYQQTPGQGLQFLFEYFSETQRNKGNFPGRFSGRQFSNSRSEMNVSTLELGDSALYLCASGRQGAITNEKLFFGSGTQLSVL.

Here the CDR3 reads CASTKTGVYEQYF. CDR3 DNA sequence: TGTGCCAGCACGAAGACAGGGGTCTACGAGCAGTACTTC. V and J are TRBV28 and TRBJ2-7, with 8 bases aligning to TRBD1. V lost 7 bases, J lost 3 bases, and 5 bases stayed unmatched. There are 13 residues in the CDR3. Germline V gives CDR1 MDHEN, CDR2 SYDVKM.

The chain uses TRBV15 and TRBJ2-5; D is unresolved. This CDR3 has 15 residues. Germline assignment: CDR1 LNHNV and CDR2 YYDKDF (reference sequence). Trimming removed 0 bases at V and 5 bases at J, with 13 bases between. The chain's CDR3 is CATSRDKSSEETQYF. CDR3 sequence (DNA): TGTGCCACCAGCAGAGATAAGTCCTCTGAGGAGACCCAGTACTTC.

The chain's CDR3 is CASSPTGDPRRSGANVLTF. The CDR3 DNA reads as TGTGCCAGCAGCCCTACAGGCGACCCGCGTAGGTCTGGGGCCAACGTCCTGACTTTC. This sequence joins TRBV27 and TRBJ2-6, with D possibly TRBD1 on 5 matching bases. Germline CDR1 reads MNHEY; CDR2 reads SMNVEV (reference sequence). This CDR3 is built from 19 residues. The ends were cut back, 6 bases at V and 1 base at J, with 22 bases in the middle.